The rows below give T cell receptor beta chains drawn from one sample of a study of blood T cell repertoires in COVID-19. TCRdb's table, derived via immunoSEQ multiplex PCR, lists solely in-frame clones and lacks some. The sample has approximately 290,000 clones, around 85% seen once. What was sequenced was PBMCs or T cells enriched from blood (not recorded which). The receptors shown here come from a woman in her 30s who had recovered from COVID-19. Both conserved end residues are part of each CDR3. Fields, in order: J gene, clone size, D gene, V gene, CDR3 DNA, CDR3 protein. The D gene is left open where the match is weak. Only part of the rows carry a size: once, few, many, or a class if the clone is expanded.

>TRBJ1-2|once|-|TRBV5-1
TGCGCCAGCAGCTTACTTCTGAGTTGTGGCTACACCTTC
CASSLLLSCGYTF
>TRBJ1-1|-|-|TRBV7-9
TGTGCCAGCAGCCACCAGACCCAACTAAACACTGAAGCTTTCTTT
CASSHQTQLNTEAFF
>TRBJ1-1|-|-|TRBV5-6
TGTGCCAGCAGCCCAGACAGGCGACAACCTAACACTGAAGCTTTCTTT
CASSPDRRQPNTEAFF
>TRBJ1-5|-|-|TRBV3-1/TRBV3-2
TGTGCCAGCAGCCAAGGGAGGGGAAATCAGCCCCAGCATTTT
CASSQGRGNQPQHF
>TRBJ2-5|-|-|TRBV18
TGTGCCAGCTCACCAGCAGGGAAAGAGACCCAGTACTTC
CASSPAGKETQYF
>TRBJ2-1|-|TRBD2|TRBV6-4
TGTGCCAGCAGTGACGGGGAGGGCGGGAATGAGCAGTTCTTC
CASSDGEGGNEQFF
>TRBJ1-5|-|-|TRBV5-1
TGCGCCAGCAGCTTGTTAGGGGCAGGGCCCCATCAGCCCCAGCATTTT
CASSLLGAGPHQPQHF
>TRBJ1-1|-|-|TRBV15
TGTGCCACCAGCAGATTGGGGACTGGAGACACTGAAGCTTTCTTT
CATSRLGTGDTEAFF
>TRBJ2-7|-|-|TRBV19
TGTGCCAGTAGTTTTCTTCTAGGATCCGAGCAGTACTTC
CASSFLLGSEQYF
>TRBJ1-6|-|-|TRBV7-9
TGTGCCAGCAGGAGCGCAGTCTCCGGTTCACCCCTCCACTTT
CASRSAVSGSPLHF
>TRBJ2-7|-|-|TRBV5-1
TGCGCCAGCAGCTTGGTCCCTTTATACTCATACGAGCAGTACTTC
CASSLVPLYSYEQYF
>TRBJ2-2|-|TRBD1|TRBV9
TGTGCCAGCAGCGTAGATCGACAGGGGGCCGGGGAGCTGTTTTTT
CASSVDRQGAGELFF
>TRBJ1-1|-|TRBD1|TRBV14
TGTGCCAGCAGCCCCACCGGGACAGGGGGTGCTTTCTTT
CASSPTGTGGAFF
>TRBJ1-4|-|-|TRBV2
TGTGCCAGCCTCCTTACTAAAGGTTCGGTGGGTGAAAAACTGTTTTTT
CASLLTKGSVGEKLFF
>TRBJ1-4|once|TRBD1|TRBV6-5
TGTGCCAGCAGTTCCCGGACAGGGACTGAAAAACTGTTTTTT
CASSSRTGTEKLFF
>TRBJ2-2|-|TRBD1|TRBV15
TGTGCCACCGGGCGGGACAGGGGATCCGGGGAGCTGTTTTTT
CATGRDRGSGELFF
>TRBJ2-3|few|TRBD1|TRBV3-1/TRBV3-2
TGTGCCAGCAGCCAAGAAGGGGGTGGGACAGGGCGCACAGATACGCAGTATTTT
CASSQEGGGTGRTDTQYF
>TRBJ2-1|-|-|TRBV2
TGTGCCAGCAGTACCCCCCCCCGACAGGTATACAATGAGCAGTTCTTC
CASSTPPRQVYNEQFF
>TRBJ2-7|-|TRBD2|TRBV19
TGTGCCAGTAGTATGGGAGCTAGCGGGAGTAATGAGCAGTACTTC
CASSMGASGSNEQYF
>TRBJ2-7|-|TRBD2|TRBV27
TGTGCCAGCAGCGGAAACCGGGACTACTGGGGCGAGCAGTACTTC
CASSGNRDYWGEQYF
>TRBJ2-4|-|TRBD1|TRBV9
TGTGCCAGCAGCGGAGGGGCGGGACAGGGGACCAAAAACATTCAGTACTTC
CASSGGAGQGTKNIQYF
>TRBJ1-5|-|TRBD1|TRBV28
TGTGCCAGCAGTCTGGCCGACAGGGGGCAAAATCAGCCCCAGCATTTT
CASSLADRGQNQPQHF
>TRBJ1-4|-|-|TRBV12-3/TRBV12-4
TGTGCCAGCAGTTTGAGGGTCGAAGGAAAACTGTTTTTT
CASSLRVEGKLFF
>TRBJ1-2|-|-|TRBV11-2
TGTGCCAGCAGCTCTACAGGGATCTATGGCTACACCTTC
CASSSTGIYGYTF
>TRBJ2-5|-|TRBD2|TRBV4-1
TGCGCCAGCAGCCAAGATGGACTAGCTGCGGAGACCCAGTACTTC
CASSQDGLAAETQYF
>TRBJ1-1|-|TRBD1|TRBV5-1
TGCGCCAGCAGCCTCAGGGGGGAGAACACTGAAGCTTTCTTT
CASSLRGENTEAFF
>TRBJ1-1|-|-|TRBV15
TGTGCCACCAGCAGAGGAGGGACACTTGAAGCTTTCTTT
CATSRGGTLEAFF
>TRBJ1-2|-|-|TRBV25-1
TGTGCCAGCAGTGAAACCGGGTATGGCTACACCTTC
CASSETGYGYTF